The subject of this entry is one T cell receptor beta chain. Antigen specificity is unknown. Clones were sequenced by immunoSEQ multiplex PCR, and TCRdb holds only the in-frame ones, with some missing. This table has tens of thousands of clones, about 95% appearing once. Germline V gives CDR1 LNHDA, CDR2 SQIVND (reference sequence). The CDR3 runs 18 residues. Trimming took 2 bases from V and 2 from J, leaving 19 bases between them. This entry comes from a study of cytomegalovirus exposure and HLA in healthy donors. Study findings and constraints: There were a few CMV-associated chains whose specificity for CMV antigens was confirmed in vitro. Rarity marked most TCR sequences, yet some public TCRs occurred in many donors. The study put under 200 TCR beta chains on its list as cytomegalovirus-associated.

V is TRBV19 and J is TRBJ1-5; D is possibly TRBD1 (5 bases). Source material: PBMCs. This TCR was sampled from a woman aged 18-30 years in good health and CMV-seronegative. The CDR3 DNA reads as TGTGCCAGTAGTATATATGGGACGACATGGAGGGGCAATCAGCCCCAGCATTTT. Translated: CASSIYGTTWRGNQPQHF.